Given below is one T cell receptor beta chain in context. The CDR3 has 15 residues. CDR1 is KGHSY and CDR2 is FQNENV in the germline V gene. V was shortened by 3 bases and J by 0 bases, with 10 bases between the two germline ends. This entry is derived from a study of shared clonotypes between healthy human individuals. The data were produced by immunoSEQ multiplex PCR, yet TCRdb's version contains in-frame clones alone and is incomplete. Counted here are 300,000 to 400,000 clones, around nine tenths occurring once; the ten biggest clones make up 15% to 20%. The source material was memory CD8+ T cells sorted from blood. Subset defined: CD45RO+ cells pooled with CCR7-negative TemRA cells. This TCR was sampled from a man aged 18-30 years in good health. The chain employs TRBV16 and TRBJ2-3, with no clear D. CDR3 in amino acids: CASSHLLVSTDTQYF. The CDR3 nucleotides read TGTGCCAGCAGCCATCTCCTGGTTAGCACAGATACGCAGTATTTT.